This TCR beta chain was captured in a study of cytomegalovirus exposure and HLA in healthy donors. Germline-derived CDR1 and CDR2 are SEHNR and FQNEAQ (reference sequence). V was pared by 1 base and J by 6 bases, with 7 bases between. The CDR3 runs 12 residues. Researchers ran the PCR with 60 Vbeta and 13 Jbeta primers. Original handling: In a later analysis, the count reached some 88 million unique TCR beta chains, with about 12 million shared. Assay used: immunoSEQ multiplex PCR; TCRdb lists only in-frame clones, some missing. V and J calls and clone size are those listed in that table; D and trimming were worked out from the DNA. The sample records about 150,000 clones, 70% to 80% being singletons. Study outcomes and limitations: Some TCR beta chains (around 160 of them) were listed as cytomegalovirus-associated. Later genetic work tied a missense DCLRE1C variant to beta-chain V and J trimming. CMV serostatus was the sole immune exposure information available.

This clone was counted between two and nine times. What it binds is not known. The rearrangement links TRBV7-9 to TRBJ2-7; D possibly corresponds to TRBD2 (5 bases). The material sequenced was PBMCs. The receptor's source is a man aged 25-45 years in good health and CMV-seronegative. The CDR3 DNA follows: TGTGCCAGCAGCTTAGTAGGGAGCGAGCAGTACTTC. Amino acids: CASSLVGSEQYF.